Each of the 19 T cell receptor beta chains below was sequenced from the same sample in a study of T-cell reconstitution after alpha-beta-depleted transplantation in children. Preparation of the TCRbeta library was carried out with unique molecular identifiers. TCRdb called the PCR reads again in MiXCR, with one record for every CDR3 protein. The sample has roughly 160,000 distinct CDR3 sequences; 11% are singletons. Source: PBMCs, taken before TCRalphabeta/CD19-depleted stem cell transplant. These receptors were obtained from a boy under 10 years old with acute myeloid leukemia, due to receive a stem cell transplant.

In this sample, this clonotype turned up a few times. The chain carries TRBV18 and TRBJ2-7; perhaps D is TRBD1 or TRBD2 (5 bases each). Germline-derived CDR1 and CDR2 are KGHSH and LQKENI. With 5 bases removed from V and 4 bases from J, the gap between germline ends came to 18 bases. The CDR3 has 15 amino acids. CDR3 protein: CASSWRRGELYEQYF. Here the CDR3 DNA reads TGTGCCAGCTCATGGAGGAGAGGGGAGTTGTACGAGCAGTACTTC.

A word on this clonotype: A much bigger clone sits one base away, suggesting this may be a read error. This sequence joins TRBV5-1 and TRBJ1-4; 7 bases map to TRBD1. This CDR3 is built from 15 residues. CDR1 is SGHRS, CDR2 YFSETQ, per germline. CDR3 amino acids: CASSPQTGNNEKLLF. In DNA form, the CDR3 reads TGCGCCAGCAGCCCACAGACAGGGAATAATGAAAAACTGCTTTTT. Based on the CDR3 plus reference TRBV5-1 and TRBJ1-4, the full variable domain is KAGVTQTPRYLIKTRGQQVTLSCSPISGHRSVSWYQQTPGQGLQFLFEYFSETQRNKGNFPGRFSGRQFSNSRSEMNVSTLELGDSALYLCASSPQTGNNEKLLFGSGTQLSVL.

This clonotype was counted at least ten times. This chain uses TRBV20-1 with TRBJ2-5; no definite D call. CDR3 length equals 12 residues. Germline V gene sequence: CDR1 DFQATT, CDR2 SNEGSKA (reference sequence). The V gene lost 6 bases and the J gene lost 1 base, with 9 bases spanning the gap. The CDR3, as DNA: TGCAGTGCCCTAGGTAGCCAAGAGACCCAGTACTTC. Translated, it gives CSALGSQETQYF.

This clonotype was seen at least ten times. The rearrangement joins TRBV24-1 to TRBJ2-2, with TRBD1 matching over 8 bases. The V and J ends lost 4 bases and 4 bases, in that order; junction bases with no gene match: 10. The CDR3 runs 17 residues. Germline V gives CDR1 KGHDR, CDR2 SFDVKD. DNA for the CDR3: TGTGCCACCAGTGAGGTCCGACAGGGGCAAGGCACCGGGGAGCTGTTTTTT. Amino acid sequence: CATSEVRQGQGTGELFF.

This clonotype was observed a handful of times. The chain joins TRBV28 to TRBJ1-4; D not resolved. Germline CDR1 and CDR2: MDHEN and SYDVKM. V was trimmed by 6 bases and J by 8 bases, leaving 25 bases between them. The CDR3 totals 17 residues. The DNA of the CDR3 is TGTGCCAGCAGACCATTACGGGCCCGACGCGACGAGGAAAAACTGTTTTTT. This translates into CASRPLRARRDEEKLFF.

Many counts were recorded for this clonotype. The chain recombines TRBV5-6 with TRBJ1-1, with TRBD1 as a possible D gene (5 bases). Germline CDR1 reads SGHDT; CDR2 reads YYEEEE. The CDR3 loop spans 15 amino acids. Trimming took 4 bases from V and 6 from J, leaving 19 bases between them. CDR3 sequence: CASSPGPLALAEAFF. CDR3 bases: TGTGCCAGCAGCCCGGGGCCATTGGCTTTGGCTGAAGCTTTCTTT.

This clonotype was observed at least ten times. For the CDR3, the DNA is TGTGCCAGCAGCCAGAACAGAGCAACTAATGAAAAACTGTTTTTT. It translates to CASSQNRATNEKLFF. J is TRBJ1-4 and V is TRBV7-8; D gene uncertain. Trimming removed 5 bases at V and 0 bases at J, with 10 bases between. The germline CDR1 and CDR2 sequences are SGHVS and FQNEAQ. The length of the CDR3 is 15 residues.

This clonotype was seen at least ten times. The rearrangement joins TRBV7-7 to TRBJ2-5; 7 nucleotides agree with TRBD1. This CDR3 spans 14 amino acids. The J segment lost 1 base and the V segment lost 5 bases, leaving 4 bases of the junction unmatched. CDR1 SSHAT and CDR2 FNYEAQ come from the germline V gene (reference sequence). The CDR3 loop reads CASSLGDSQETQYF. The CDR3 nucleotides read TGTGCCAGCAGCCTAGGGGACAGCCAAGAGACCCAGTACTTC.

This clonotype was recorded at least ten times. V usage is TRBV5-1 and J usage is TRBJ2-1; 8 bases agree with TRBD2. Trimming at V came to 6 bases and at J to 2 bases, leaving 7 bases not matched to a gene. There are 15 residues in the CDR3. CDR1 and CDR2 (germline): SGHRS, YFSETQ. For the CDR3, the DNA is TGCGCCAGCAATATCCGGGAGGGGACCTACAATGAGCAGTTCTTC. Its protein is CASNIREGTYNEQFF.

This clonotype was counted at least ten times. This sequence joins TRBV5-1 and TRBJ1-1; D remains unclear. The CDR3 runs 14 residues. Between the trimmed V and J ends, which lost 0 bases and 1 base, there was a span of 7 bases. CDR1 SGHRS and CDR2 YFSETQ come from the germline V gene. CDR3 DNA: TGCGCCAGCAGCTTGGCCTGGCAGAACACTGAAGCTTTCTTT. Its translation is CASSLAWQNTEAFF.

This clonotype was observed at least ten times. The chain recombines TRBV5-5 with TRBJ2-7; 10 bases are shared with TRBD2. The CDR3 runs to 15 residues. Germline V gene data show CDR1 as SGHKS and CDR2 as YYEKEE (reference sequence). J lost 3 bases, V lost 1 base, and 4 bases had no gene match. CDR3 amino acids: CASSLLLAGVYEQYF. The CDR3 DNA follows: TGTGCCAGCAGCTTGTTGCTAGCGGGAGTCTACGAGCAGTACTTC.

CDR3 region: CSAPTVADTQYF. The CDR3 nucleotides read TGCAGTGCCCCGACCGTGGCAGATACGCAGTATTTT. This chain links TRBV20-1 with TRBJ2-3, with D uncertain. With 6 bases removed from V and 4 bases from J, the gap between germline ends came to 11 bases. The CDR3 runs 12 residues. Germline CDR1 reads DFQATT; CDR2 reads SNEGSKA (reference sequence).

This clonotype was recorded at least ten times. This sequence joins TRBV5-1 and TRBJ1-1, with D possibly being TRBD1 (5 bases). Germline V CDR1 and CDR2: SGHRS, YFSETQ. V was pared by 6 bases and J by 1 base, with 10 bases between. This CDR3 has 13 amino acids. Here the CDR3 reads CASMGTTNTEAFF. CDR3 nucleotide sequence: TGCGCCAGCATGGGGACGACGAACACTGAAGCTTTCTTT.

V gene TRBV20-1 combines with J gene TRBJ2-3, with D possibly called TRBD1 or TRBD2 (6 bases each). Germline loops: CDR1 DFQATT, CDR2 SNEGSKA (reference sequence). The V gene lost 3 bases and the J gene lost 2 bases, with 12 bases spanning the gap. The CDR3 contains 14 residues. Written as DNA, the CDR3 is TGCAGTGCTAGCTTTTGGGGGGCCACAGATACGCAGTATTTT. Protein sequence: CSASFWGATDTQYF.

This clonotype showed up many times. The rearrangement uses TRBV6-1 and TRBJ2-1; D is perhaps TRBD2 (6 bases). The CDR3 is made up of 14 amino acids. Trimming stripped 5 bases from V and 6 bases from J, with 14 bases between. Germline assignment: CDR1 MNHNS and CDR2 SASEGT. CDR3: CASSRGLRSNEQFF. CDR3 in DNA: TGTGCCAGCAGTCGGGGACTTCGCTCCAATGAGCAGTTCTTC.

This clonotype was recorded many times. This chain connects TRBV5-1 to TRBJ2-7; D could derive from TRBD1 or TRBD2 (5 bases each). Germline V CDR1 and CDR2: SGHRS, YFSETQ. V was shortened by 5 bases and J by 6 bases, with 15 bases between the two germline ends. The CDR3 totals 13 residues. The chain's CDR3 is CASSRVRGSEQYF. CDR3 bases: TGCGCCAGCAGTCGGGTTCGGGGCTCCGAGCAGTACTTC.

This clonotype was observed at least ten times. This chain joins TRBV7-9 and TRBJ2-2, with D uncertain. CDR3 length: 13 residues. Looked up from germline, CDR1 is SEHNR and CDR2 is FQNEAQ (reference sequence). The V end was cut by 8 bases, the J end by 5 bases, with 12 bases between. The CDR3 DNA follows: TGTGCCAGCTCACCCGTGGGGACCGGGGAGCTGTTTTTT. It translates to CASSPVGTGELFF.

In this sample, this clonotype turned up many times. The chain employs TRBV2 and TRBJ2-5, with D hard to call. The CDR3 totals 12 residues. Trimming took 0 bases from V and 5 from J, leaving 4 bases between them. The germline gives CDR1 SNHLY, CDR2 FYNNEI. The CDR3 DNA follows: TGTGCCAGCAGTGAAGCGACGGAGACCCAGTACTTC. Amino acids: CASSEATETQYF.

This clonotype was counted at least ten times. This sequence joins TRBV12-3 or TRBV12-4 and TRBJ1-6; perhaps TRBD1 as D (5 bases). V lost 11 bases and J 5 bases, leaving 10 bases between the germline ends. This CDR3 has 12 residues. The CDR3 DNA reads TGTGCCTCGAGGGGAAATAATTCACCCCTCCACTTT. This translates into CASRGNNSPLHF.